This T cell receptor (beta chain) was recovered during a study of quantifying T cell responses using KT2 cells. For the study at large: RNA was reverse transcribed with TCR alpha and beta constant-region primers. Study outcomes and limitations: Very high KT2 spike-in numbers caused saturation in KT2 sequence detection.

Of note for this clonotype: No antigen is known for it.

Known numbers of the T cell clone KT2 were added to PBMC. An oligo carrying a UMI was ligated to the cDNA 3' end. The first PCR ran approximately 4 cycles with an equimolar RC1.1 and RC1.2 beta primer mix. TCR alpha and beta chains were handled separately starting at the second PCR. From the UMI-ligation and nested PCR reads, TCRdb called clonotypes with MiXCR, one entry per CDR3 protein. The sample yields 60,000 or so distinct CDR3 sequences, roughly an eighth seen once. CDR3 length: 15 residues. The V gene's germline CDR1 is KGHSH and CDR2 LQKENI. Trimming stripped 3 bases from V and 1 base from J, with 12 bases between.

This sequence originates from a human donor. The chain carries TRBV18 and TRBJ1-1; no firm D call. Material for sequencing was PBMCs spiked with cells of the T cell clone KT2. The CDR3 loop reads CASSPRLKENTEAFF. CDR3 bases: TGTGCCAGCTCACCTCGTTTAAAGGAGAACACTGAAGCTTTCTTT.